This TCR beta chain stems from a study of T cells in women clearing cervical HPV infection. Comment on this clone: Its antigen remains unidentified. The missing CDR3 end, 3 residues past where the read stops, is filled in from the germline J gene.

Data came from immunoSEQ multiplex PCR; TCRdb stores just in-frame clones and leaves some out. The sample includes around 28,000 clones. This CDR3 spans 14 amino acids. Germline assignment: CDR1 SEHNR and CDR2 FQNEAQ (reference sequence). Study conclusions and caveats: CIN3+ cases had significantly higher TCR richness than controls; evenness did not differ.

The material sequenced was blood buffy coat. The clonotype originates from a woman between 18 and 69 years old with a cervical HPV16 infection that either progressed to CIN3+ or cleared (not recorded which). The genes are TRBV7-9 and TRBJ1-2, with D perhaps TRBD1 (6 bases). The covered CDR3 bases are TGTGCCAGCAGCCCCGACAGGTTCTCCTACGAC. Protein: CASSPDRFSYD. The entire CDR3 protein is CASSPDRFSYDYTF.